Listed below are T cell receptor beta chains from one sample, sequenced in a study of cytomegalovirus exposure and HLA in healthy donors. Sequencing used immunoSEQ multiplex PCR; TCRdb keeps in-frame clones, though not all of them. The sample shows about 100,000 clones, approximately 79% of them seen only once. What was sequenced was PBMCs. The receptors were gathered from a woman in her thirties or forties in good health and CMV-seropositive. Both conserved end residues are part of each CDR3. The D gene is left open where the match is weak. Not every row has a clone size; where given, it reads once, few, many or a size class.

d_gene | len | j_gene | v_gene | abundance | CDR3nt | CDR3aa
NA | 15 | TRBJ2-7 | TRBV12-5 | NA | TGTGCTAGTGCTTTAACCCGACGGGGGAGATACGAGCAGTACTTC | CASALTRRGRYEQYF
NA | 14 | TRBJ1-5 | TRBV7-9 | few | TGTGCCAGCAGCTTGGACACTTGGGTCCAGCCCCAGCATTTT | CASSLDTWVQPQHF
NA | 13 | TRBJ1-1 | TRBV5-4 | NA | TGTGCCAGCAGCTTGACTGAGGGCACTGAAGCTTTCTTT | CASSLTEGTEAFF
NA | 14 | TRBJ2-5 | TRBV30 | NA | TGTGCCTGGAGTGGGGGGGAACTCCAAGAGACCCAGTACTTC | CAWSGGELQETQYF
NA | 14 | TRBJ1-2 | TRBV4-3 | once | TGCGCCAGCAGCCAAGTAGGGGGGGCCGATGGCTACACCTTC | CASSQVGGADGYTF
NA | 12 | TRBJ1-2 | TRBV5-4 | NA | TGTGCCAGCAGCTTGGCCAGGAATGGCTACACCTTC | CASSLARNGYTF
NA | 16 | TRBJ1-6 | TRBV4-1 | NA | TGCGCCAGCAGCCAAGTTGGAGGGACCCTTGGTTCACCCCTCCACTTT | CASSQVGGTLGSPLHF
NA | 13 | TRBJ1-1 | TRBV10-1 | many | TGCGCCAGCATGGCCGGGCAGGGAAGTGAAGCTTTCTTT | CASMAGQGSEAFF
NA | 16 | TRBJ1-2 | TRBV11-2 | few | TGTGCCAGCAGCTCCTCCGGGACATCAGCTAACTATGGCTACACCTTC | CASSSSGTSANYGYTF
NA | 15 | TRBJ2-2 | TRBV10-3 | few | TGTGCCATCAGTGAAAGGGGAACGAACACCGGGGAGCTGTTTTTT | CAISERGTNTGELFF
TRBD1 | 15 | TRBJ1-5 | TRBV6-1 | once | TGTGCCAGCAGTGGAAGACAGGGTCGTGATCAGCCCCAGCATTTT | CASSGRQGRDQPQHF
NA | 13 | TRBJ1-1 | TRBV7-9 | NA | TGTGCCAGCAGCAACTTGCTTCCCACTGAAGCTTTCTTT | CASSNLLPTEAFF
TRBD2 | 16 | TRBJ2-3 | TRBV5-1 | NA | TGCGCCAGCAGCTTGGTCGGGGGGGGGCCCCCAGATACGCAGTATTTT | CASSLVGGGPPDTQYF
TRBD1 | 15 | TRBJ1-3 | TRBV6-5 | few | TGTGCCAGCAGCATAGACAGGGGGCCTGGAAACACCATATATTTT | CASSIDRGPGNTIYF
TRBD1 | 14 | TRBJ1-2 | TRBV11-2 | NA | TGTGCCAGCAGCTCACAGGGGGCAGGGTATGGCTACACCTTC | CASSSQGAGYGYTF
NA | 15 | TRBJ2-2 | TRBV7-3 | NA | TGTGCCAGCAGCTTAACGCGGGAAAACACCGGGGAGCTGTTTTTT | CASSLTRENTGELFF
NA | 13 | TRBJ1-2 | TRBV10-3 | NA | TGTGCCATCAGTGACAGGGAGGACTATGGCTACACCTTC | CAISDREDYGYTF
NA | 14 | TRBJ2-7 | TRBV21-1 | few | TGTGCCGGGGAAACAGGGCGATCTTACTACGAGCAGTACTTC | CAGETGRSYYEQYF
NA | 13 | TRBJ1-2 | TRBV29-1 | NA | TGCAGCTCCTTCGGAGGGCCTCGCAATGGCTACACCTTC | CSSFGGPRNGYTF
NA | 15 | TRBJ2-3 | TRBV5-1 | NA | TGCGCCAGCAGCTCCGTTGCGGGGCGCACAGATACGCAGTATTTT | CASSSVAGRTDTQYF
NA | 14 | TRBJ2-7 | TRBV5-1 | few | TGCGCCAGCAGCTTGGAGGGGCGCATCTACGAGCAGTACTTC | CASSLEGRIYEQYF
TRBD2 | 16 | TRBJ2-7 | TRBV6-6 | NA | TGTGCCAGCAGTTACCGTTCCGGGACTAGCGGCCCCGAGCAGTACTTC | CASSYRSGTSGPEQYF
NA | 11 | TRBJ1-5 | TRBV20-1 | NA | TGCAGTGCCGATGAAAACGGGCCCCAGCATTTT | CSADENGPQHF
TRBD1 | 14 | TRBJ1-4 | TRBV5-6 | few | TGTGCCAGCAGCCCACAGGGGATTAATGAAAAACTGTTTTTT | CASSPQGINEKLFF
NA | 12 | TRBJ1-1 | TRBV29-1 | NA | TGCAGCGTTGGGAGGGACGGCGCTGAAGCTTTCTTT | CSVGRDGAEAFF
NA | 15 | TRBJ2-3 | TRBV5-4 | NA | TGTGCCAGCAGCCCACGGACTGGCCAGGAGGATACGCAGTATTTT | CASSPRTGQEDTQYF
NA | 14 | TRBJ1-2 | TRBV12-5 | NA | TGTGCTAGTGGTTTGCCGGGATCGAACTATGGCTACACCTTC | CASGLPGSNYGYTF
TRBD1 | 17 | TRBJ1-5 | TRBV6-1 | NA | TGTGCCAGCAGTGAATATATTGGGACAGGGGGGAATCAGCCCCAGCATTTT | CASSEYIGTGGNQPQHF
NA | 15 | TRBJ1-5 | TRBV6-1 | NA | TGTGCCAGCTACGGAGGAGCGGGAGGAAATCAGCCCCAGCATTTT | CASYGGAGGNQPQHF
TRBD2 | 17 | TRBJ2-5 | TRBV4-1 | few | TGCGCCAGCAGCCCAAACACCGGGACTAGCGGACAAGAGACCCAGTACTTC | CASSPNTGTSGQETQYF
TRBD1 | 14 | TRBJ2-5 | TRBV28 | NA | TGTGCCAGCAGTTCCGGGACAGGATCTGTGACCCAGTACTTC | CASSSGTGSVTQYF
TRBD1 | 13 | TRBJ2-1 | TRBV2 | NA | TGTGCCAGCAAGGACAGGGAAGTCAATGAGCAGTTCTTC | CASKDREVNEQFF
TRBD1 | 14 | TRBJ2-1 | TRBV12-5 | NA | TGTGCTAGTGGGAGCGACAGGGGGCTGAATGAGCAGTTCTTC | CASGSDRGLNEQFF
TRBD1 | 15 | TRBJ2-7 | TRBV19 | NA | TGTGCCAGTAGTAATATCGAGGGACAGGGGGAAGAGCAGTACTTC | CASSNIEGQGEEQYF
NA | 15 | TRBJ2-3 | TRBV21-1 | few | TGTGCCAGCAGCTCCCGAAGGAGAGGCACAGATACGCAGTATTTT | CASSSRRRGTDTQYF
TRBD1 | 18 | TRBJ2-6 | TRBV5-6 | once | TGTGCCAGCAGCAAACCCGGGACAGCCCTCTCTGGGGCCAACGTCCTGACTTTC | CASSKPGTALSGANVLTF
TRBD1 | 15 | TRBJ1-4 | TRBV6-1 | NA | TGTGCCAGCAGTCGAGCCGGGACAGGGGGTGAAAAACTGTTTTTT | CASSRAGTGGEKLFF
NA | 16 | TRBJ2-2 | TRBV5-1 | once | TGCGCCAGCAGCTTGGCCATCGCGGTAGCTTCCGGGGAGCTGTTTTTT | CASSLAIAVASGELFF
NA | 15 | TRBJ1-6 | TRBV25-1 | NA | TGTGCCAGCAGTGAATCGTCAGGATATAATTCACCCCTCCACTTT | CASSESSGYNSPLHF
TRBD2 | 15 | TRBJ2-7 | TRBV5-4 | few | TGTGCCAGCAGCTTAGGTGGGGGGCGGGGGGACGAGCAGTACTTC | CASSLGGGRGDEQYF
TRBD2 | 16 | TRBJ2-5 | TRBV7-2 | NA | TGTGCCAGCAGCTTAGCGACTAGCGGGTGGGGGGAGACCCAGTACTTC | CASSLATSGWGETQYF
TRBD1 | 14 | TRBJ1-1 | TRBV28 | NA | TGTGCCAGCACCACGACAGGGGCAAACACTGAAGCTTTCTTT | CASTTTGANTEAFF
NA | 11 | TRBJ1-1 | TRBV6-6 | few | TGTGCCAGCAGTCCAAACACTGAAGCTTTCTTT | CASSPNTEAFF
NA | 15 | TRBJ1-4 | TRBV6-1 | NA | TGTGCCAGCAGTGAGGCGGGGGGGGTTAATGAAAAACTGTTTTTT | CASSEAGGVNEKLFF
TRBD1 | 13 | TRBJ2-1 | TRBV11-3 | once | TGTGCCAGCAGCAGGGACAGGGAGAATGAGCAGTTCTTC | CASSRDRENEQFF
NA | 15 | TRBJ1-6 | TRBV30 | NA | TGTGCCTGGGGGCCGAGGGCGAGAAGCGATTCACCCCTCCACTTT | CAWGPRARSDSPLHF
NA | 16 | TRBJ1-5 | TRBV6-6 | NA | TGTGCCAGCAGTTCTCAGGTGCAGGGTGGCAATCAGCCCCAGCATTTT | CASSSQVQGGNQPQHF